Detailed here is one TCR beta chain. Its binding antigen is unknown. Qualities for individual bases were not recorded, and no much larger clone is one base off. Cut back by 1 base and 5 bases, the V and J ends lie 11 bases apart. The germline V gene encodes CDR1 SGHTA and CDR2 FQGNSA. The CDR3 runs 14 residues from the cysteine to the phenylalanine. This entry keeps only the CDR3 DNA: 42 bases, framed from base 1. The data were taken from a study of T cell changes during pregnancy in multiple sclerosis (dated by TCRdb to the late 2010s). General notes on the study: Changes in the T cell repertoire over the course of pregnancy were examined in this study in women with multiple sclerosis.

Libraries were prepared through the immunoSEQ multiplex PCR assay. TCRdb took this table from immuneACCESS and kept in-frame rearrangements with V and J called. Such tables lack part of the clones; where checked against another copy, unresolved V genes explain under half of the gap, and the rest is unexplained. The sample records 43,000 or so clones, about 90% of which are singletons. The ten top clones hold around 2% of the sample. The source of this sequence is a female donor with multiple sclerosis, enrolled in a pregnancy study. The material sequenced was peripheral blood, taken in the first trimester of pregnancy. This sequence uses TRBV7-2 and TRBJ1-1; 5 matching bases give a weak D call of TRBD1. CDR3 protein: CASSLGPGETEAFF. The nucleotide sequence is TGTGCCAGCAGCTTAGGGCCGGGGGAGACTGAAGCTTTCTTT. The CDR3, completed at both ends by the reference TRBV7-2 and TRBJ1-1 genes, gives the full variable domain GAGVSQSPSNKVTEKGKDVELRCDPISGHTALYWYRQSLGQGLEFLIYFQGNSAPDKSGLPSDRFSAERTGGSVSTLTIQRTQQEDSAVYLCASSLGPGETEAFFGQGTRLTVV.